This record concerns one TCR beta chain sequence. Germline loops: CDR1 GTSNPN, CDR2 SVGIG (reference sequence). CDR3 length equals 12 residues. The V gene lost 0 bases and the J gene lost 8 bases, with 10 bases spanning the gap. Reverse transcription of extracted RNA yielded cDNA, which provided the sequencing template. Sequencing was performed with immunoSEQ multiplex PCR; in TCRdb, only in-frame clones are kept and a portion is missing. This sample has approximately 200,000 clones; 58% occur once, and the top ten carry 5.5%. Regarding treatment: oral pan-JAK inhibitor, 5-10 mg twice daily. The data stem from a study of CD8+ T cells in alopecia areata.

Source: CD4+ T cells sorted from blood, taken at week 24, from a patient treated with tofacitinib. The J gene is TRBJ1-2, the V gene TRBV30; unclear D gene. The sequence was collected from a human donor with alopecia areata. The CDR3 DNA sequence: TGTGCCTGGAGTGTAGGTGGCCGGGGCTACACCTTC. Protein product: CAWSVGGRGYTF.